Listed here are 20 T cell receptor beta chains from one sample, sequenced in a study of blood T cell repertoires in COVID-19. The repertoire was sequenced with immunoSEQ multiplex PCR; TCRdb's copy has only in-frame clones and lacks some. This sample has approximately 300,000 clones, with 90% found just once. Specimen: peripheral blood. The receptor set was obtained from a woman in her 30s with COVID-19, enrolled during active disease.

The chain recombines TRBV21-1 with TRBJ2-3; TRBD1 was called by the table and not checked on the DNA. TRBV21-1 has pseudogene status. This CDR3 has 17 amino acids. Here the CDR3 reads CASSKKGDRGRTDTQYF. The DNA for the CDR3 is TGTGCCAGCAGCAAAAAGGGGGACAGGGGGCGCACAGATACGCAGTATTTT.

In this sample, this clone turned up a few times. The V call is TRBV18, the J call TRBJ1-2, with TRBD1 matching over 8 bases. After removal of 4 bases from V and 2 bases from J, the junction contained 9 bases not matched to a gene. Germline lookup yields CDR1 KGHSH and CDR2 LQKENI. The length of the CDR3 is 16 residues. CDR3 protein: CASSQVDRGLNYGYTF. CDR3 DNA sequence: TGTGCCAGCTCACAAGTCGACAGGGGCCTCAACTATGGCTACACCTTC.

The chain uses TRBV6-1 and TRBJ2-7; D remains unclear. CDR3 length: 13 residues. V was clipped by 1 base and J by 0 bases, with 4 bases between them. The germline V gene encodes CDR1 MNHNS and CDR2 SASEGT. Here the CDR3 DNA reads TGTGCCAGCAGTGAAGACAGCTCCTACGAGCAGTACTTC. It is translated as CASSEDSSYEQYF.

The genes are TRBV11-3 and TRBJ2-5; D is unresolved. Germline lookup yields CDR1 SGHNT and CDR2 YENEEA. V lost 1 base to trimming and J lost 3 bases, with 6 bases between them. This CDR3 comprises 13 residues. The CDR3 DNA reads as TGTGCCAGCAGCTTAGGCAGCGAAGAGACCCAGTACTTC. Translation gives CASSLGSEETQYF.

In this sample, this clone turned up once. The rearrangement joins TRBV5-4 to TRBJ2-1; TRBD2 aligns across 7 bases. There are 12 residues in the CDR3. The germline gives CDR1 SGHNT, CDR2 YYREEE (reference sequence). The V and J ends lost 7 bases and 7 bases, in that order; junction bases with no gene match: 5. CDR3 sequence (DNA): TGTGCCAGCTCGAGCGGGATTAATGAGCAGTTCTTC. Amino acid sequence: CASSSGINEQFF.

The rearrangement links TRBV7-9 to TRBJ1-6; D is unresolved. V lost 1 base to trimming and J lost 4 bases, with 8 bases between them. Germline loops: CDR1 SEHNR, CDR2 FQNEAQ (reference sequence). This CDR3 contains 15 residues. CDR3 protein: CASSLGSDYNSPLHF. As DNA, the CDR3 is TGTGCCAGCAGCTTAGGGTCAGATTATAATTCACCCCTCCACTTT.

This rearrangement joins TRBV27 to TRBJ2-7; TRBD2 agrees at 10 bases. CDR1 is MNHEY, CDR2 SMNVEV, per germline (reference sequence). CDR3 size: 14 residues. With 3 bases clipped from V and 6 bases from J, the junction kept 5 bases outside the gene matches. The CDR3 protein is CASSFSSGSREQYF. The DNA for the CDR3 is TGTGCCAGCAGTTTTTCTAGCGGGAGTCGCGAGCAGTACTTC.

The CDR3 loop is CASQFVLDNEQFF. In DNA form, the CDR3 reads TGTGCCAGCCAGTTCGTTTTGGACAATGAGCAGTTCTTC. This rearrangement joins TRBV7-9 to TRBJ2-1; D is unclear. This CDR3 region has 13 residues. In germline, CDR1 is SEHNR, CDR2 FQNEAQ (reference sequence). V shed 8 bases and J shed 5 bases, with 13 bases lying between them.

J is TRBJ1-6 and V is TRBV28; TRBD1 matches 7 bases. V lost 5 bases to trimming and J lost 7 bases; unmatched junction nucleotides: 20. There are 19 residues in the CDR3. Germline CDR1 and CDR2: MDHEN and SYDVKM. CDR3 nucleotides: TGTGCCAGCAGTCCGACCGCCGACAGGGTGAGGTTAGGGAATTCACCCCTCCACTTT. This encodes CASSPTADRVRLGNSPLHF.

V usage is TRBV19 and J usage is TRBJ1-1; 8 bases map to TRBD1. Germline-derived CDR1 and CDR2 are LNHDA and SQIVND (reference sequence). The J segment lost 4 bases and the V segment lost 3 bases, leaving 7 bases of the junction unmatched. The CDR3 sequence is 15 residues long. Here the CDR3 reads CASSMEDRAATEAFF. In DNA form, the CDR3 reads TGTGCCAGTAGTATGGAGGACAGGGCGGCCACTGAAGCTTTCTTT.

This clone was observed once. J is TRBJ2-1 and V is TRBV3-1 (or the pseudogene TRBV3-2); 11 nucleotides agree with TRBD2. Germline CDR1 reads LGHDT; CDR2 reads YNNKEL (reference sequence). The length of the CDR3 is 17 residues. The J segment lost 3 bases and the V segment lost 4 bases, leaving 8 bases of the junction unmatched. CDR3 nucleotides: TGTGCCAGCAGCCGCCTTGGGACTAGCGGCATCTACAATGAGCAGTTCTTC. It yields the protein CASSRLGTSGIYNEQFF.

The chain carries TRBV5-1 and TRBJ1-6; no clear D gene. CDR1 and CDR2 from the germline V gene are SGHRS and YFSETQ. CDR3 length: 16 amino acids. The germline V and J ends were trimmed by 0 bases and 10 bases, with 17 bases remaining between them. CDR3 coding DNA: TGCGCCAGCAGCTTGGCCCCCCCGCCCGGTCGCTCACCCCTCCACTTT. This gives the protein CASSLAPPPGRSPLHF.

The V call is TRBV29-1, the J call TRBJ2-1, with 10 bases matching TRBD1. Unmatched junction bases numbered 6, after V lost 6 bases and J lost 7 bases. Looked up from germline, CDR1 is SQVTM and CDR2 is ANQGSEA. The CDR3 has 13 amino acids. This CDR3 is CSVSGQGRNEQFF. CDR3 in DNA: TGCAGCGTCTCGGGACAGGGGCGGAATGAGCAGTTCTTC.

V and J are TRBV27 and TRBJ2-7; D might be TRBD2 (7 bases). The CDR3 totals 15 residues. Deletions cut 2 bases from V and 6 bases from J, with 17 bases between. In germline, CDR1 is MNHEY, CDR2 SMNVEV (reference sequence). CDR3 protein: CASSLGGGGGGEQYF. Written as DNA, the CDR3 is TGTGCCAGCAGTTTAGGCGGTGGGGGGGGCGGCGAGCAGTACTTC.

The chain combines TRBV5-8 with TRBJ2-3; 7 bases fit TRBD1. Germline V lookup: CDR1 SGHTS, CDR2 YDEGEE. The CDR3 is made up of 15 amino acids. The trim removed 5 bases at V and 0 bases at J, leaving 6 bases unmatched. CDR3 bases: TGTGCCAGCAGAGTCCCGGGACAGAGCACAGATACGCAGTATTTT. Its translation is CASRVPGQSTDTQYF. The full variable domain, rest sourced from reference TRBV5-8 and TRBJ2-3, is EAGVTQSPTHLIKTRGQQATLRCSPISGHTSVYWYQQALGLGLQFLLWYDEGEERNRGNFPPRFSGRQFPNYSSELNVNALELEDSALYLCASRVPGQSTDTQYFGPGTRLTVL.

The chain uses TRBV19 and TRBJ2-3, with no clear D. The V end lost 7 bases, the J end lost 0 bases, and 11 bases lay between the germline ends. The germline V gene has CDR1 LNHDA and CDR2 SQIVND (reference sequence). CDR3 size: 14 residues. The CDR3 loop is CASTPRPSTDTQYF. DNA for the CDR3: TGTGCCAGTACCCCGCGGCCTAGCACAGATACGCAGTATTTT.

The genes are TRBV7-9 and TRBJ2-6; tentative D call: TRBD2 (6 bases). Per the germline V gene, CDR1 is SEHNR and CDR2 is FQNEAQ (reference sequence). Trimming stripped 8 bases from V and 4 bases from J, with 15 bases between. CDR3 length: 15 amino acids. CDR3 nucleotides: TGTGCCAGCCAGATCCCGGCGGGAGGGGCCAACGTCCTGACTTTC. Its protein product is CASQIPAGGANVLTF.

This rearrangement joins TRBV19 to TRBJ2-2, with D hard to call. The ends were cut back, 0 bases at V and 3 bases at J, with 8 bases in the middle. CDR1 LNHDA and CDR2 SQIVND come from the germline V gene (reference sequence). The CDR3 consists of 15 residues. DNA of the CDR3: TGTGCCAGTAGTATAGACAGGTGGGACACCGGGGAGCTGTTTTTT. Amino acids: CASSIDRWDTGELFF.

This clone was found once. The chain recombines TRBV6-5 with TRBJ1-1; 10 bases align to TRBD1. The junction had 10 bases not matched to a gene; V was cut back by 7 bases and J by 11 bases. The CDR3 covers 13 residues. CDR1 is MNHEY and CDR2 is SVGAGI in the germline V gene. DNA of the CDR3: TGTGCCAGCACCGTCCCGGGACAGGGGACGGCTTTCTTT. It yields the protein CASTVPGQGTAFF.

This clone was counted between two and nine times. V usage is TRBV11-2 and J usage is TRBJ2-2; 14 nucleotides match TRBD2. Germline assignment: CDR1 SGHAT and CDR2 FQNNGV. Losses at the gene ends were 2 bases for V and 5 bases for J; bases not matched to a gene: 10. The CDR3 sequence is 19 residues long. The CDR3, as DNA: TGTGCCAGCAGCTTATTGTTCGGGACTAGCGGGAGCCGGACCGGGGAGCTGTTTTTT. Protein sequence: CASSLLFGTSGSRTGELFF.